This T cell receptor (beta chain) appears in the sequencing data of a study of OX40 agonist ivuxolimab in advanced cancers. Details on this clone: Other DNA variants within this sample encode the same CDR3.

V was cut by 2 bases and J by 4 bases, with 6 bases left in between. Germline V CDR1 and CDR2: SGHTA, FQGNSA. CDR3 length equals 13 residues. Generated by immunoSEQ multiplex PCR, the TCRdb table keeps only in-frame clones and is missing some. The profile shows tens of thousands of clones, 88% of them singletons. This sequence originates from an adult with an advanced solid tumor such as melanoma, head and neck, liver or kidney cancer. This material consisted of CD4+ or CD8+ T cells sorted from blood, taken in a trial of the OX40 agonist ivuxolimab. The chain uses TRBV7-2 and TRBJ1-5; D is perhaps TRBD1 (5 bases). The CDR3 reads CASSLSGNQPQHF. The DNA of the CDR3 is TGTGCCAGCAGCTTATCAGGGAATCAGCCCCAGCATTTT.